These 24 T cell receptor beta chains were sequenced from one sample in a study of spatial heterogeneity in lung cancer. Described time point: sample taken at primary tumor resection. One entry per CDR3 protein results from TCRdb running MiXCR on the 5' RACE reads. The sample holds 45,000 to 55,000 distinct CDR3 sequences; about 5.8% are singletons and the top ten take 8.5% to 14%. The sequencing here drew on PBMCs, taken at surgery. Receptors originate from a male donor with early-stage non-small cell lung cancer.

This clonotype was counted ten times or more. The chain couples TRBV20-1 to TRBJ2-1; 9 bases fit TRBD2. CDR3 length: 14 amino acids. The J segment lost 10 bases and the V segment lost 5 bases, leaving 12 bases of the junction unmatched. The germline V gene has CDR1 DFQATT and CDR2 SNEGSKA (reference sequence). The CDR3 reads CSALSPGLAGEQFF. The CDR3 DNA reads as TGCAGTGCTCTATCACCGGGACTAGCTGGGGAGCAGTTCTTC.

The chain couples TRBV10-3 to TRBJ1-4; tentatively, D is TRBD1 (5 bases). CDR3 size: 15 residues. Trimming took 5 bases from V and 1 from J, leaving 11 bases between them. Germline assignment: CDR1 ENHRY and CDR2 SYGVKD. As DNA, the CDR3 is TGTGCCATCAGTTTTGGGAGGGGAACTAATGAAAAACTGTTTTTT. It translates to CAISFGRGTNEKLFF.

This clonotype was observed at least ten times. The gene calls are TRBV9 and TRBJ2-5; D possibly matches TRBD1 or TRBD2 (7 bases each). Trimming shortened V by 0 bases and J by 5 bases, and 14 bases separated the two germline ends. The CDR3 is 15 amino acids. CDR1 and CDR2 (germline): SGDLS, YYNGEE. CDR3 nucleotides: TGTGCCAGCAGCGTAGCCCCCAGGGGGGGTGAGACCCAGTACTTC. Its protein is CASSVAPRGGETQYF.

There are many counts of this clonotype. This chain joins TRBV6-1 and TRBJ2-7; D unclear. V shed 2 bases and J shed 3 bases, with 11 bases lying between them. Germline lookup yields CDR1 MNHNS and CDR2 SASEGT. The CDR3 is 14 amino acids. CDR3 DNA: TGTGCCAGCAGTGAAAGGTCCGGAATCTACGAGCAGTACTTC. It yields the protein CASSERSGIYEQYF.

This clonotype was seen repeatedly, ten times or more. This chain uses TRBV28 with TRBJ1-4; perhaps TRBD1 as D (5 bases). The germline gives CDR1 MDHEN, CDR2 SYDVKM. Trimming stripped 2 bases from V and 3 bases from J, with 13 bases between. This CDR3 is 16 amino acids long. The CDR3: CASSLPPGGSNEKLFF. CDR3 in DNA: TGTGCCAGCAGTTTACCGCCCGGGGGGTCTAATGAAAAACTGTTTTTT.

Ten or more counts support this clonotype. The chain is built from TRBV6-1 and TRBJ2-1; a possible D gene is TRBD1 (5 bases). The CDR3 sequence is 18 residues long. Per the germline V gene, CDR1 is MNHNS and CDR2 is SASEGT. V lost 8 bases and J lost 1, with 24 bases in between. CDR3 protein: CASPGQSTGWGSYNEQFF. The CDR3 DNA is TGTGCCAGCCCTGGACAATCGACGGGTTGGGGTTCCTACAATGAGCAGTTCTTC.

This clonotype has a count of ten or more. The gene calls are TRBV27 and TRBJ2-7; a weak D match, TRBD2 (6 bases). Deletions cut 6 bases from V and 6 bases from J, with 9 bases between. Germline CDR1 MNHEY, CDR2 SMNVEV (reference sequence). This CDR3 contains 11 residues. DNA for the CDR3: TGTGCCAGCAGCAACGGGGGCGAGCAGTACTTC. Its translation is CASSNGGEQYF.

This clonotype was recorded many times. The chain recombines TRBV2 with TRBJ2-7; D gene uncertain. The CDR3 is 11 amino acids. V dropped 6 bases and J dropped 3 bases, with 6 bases sitting between them. Germline V gene sequence: CDR1 SNHLY, CDR2 FYNNEI. The CDR3 nucleotides read TGTGCCAGCAGCTTCGACTACGAGCAGTACTTC. Its protein product is CASSFDYEQYF.

This clonotype was recorded many times. V usage is TRBV5-5 and J usage is TRBJ2-5; TRBD1 agrees at 10 bases. The germline gives CDR1 SGHKS, CDR2 YYEKEE (reference sequence). V was clipped by 0 bases and J by 7 bases; unmatched bases: 12. The CDR3 has 17 residues. CDR3 amino acids: CASSLAGTGVPKGTQYF. CDR3 nucleotides: TGTGCCAGCAGCTTGGCTGGGACAGGGGTCCCCAAAGGGACCCAGTACTTC.

The table lists this clonotype with many counts. The CDR3 region is CASSQRLAGGPFEDTQYF. Written as DNA, the CDR3 is TGCGCCAGCAGCCAAAGACTAGCGGGAGGGCCTTTCGAAGATACGCAGTATTTT. The V gene is TRBV4-1, the J gene TRBJ2-3; TRBD2 matches at 14 bases. Trimming at V came to 2 bases and at J to 5 bases, leaving 9 bases not matched to a gene. The CDR3 has 18 amino acids. Germline V CDR1 and CDR2: MGHRA, YSYEKL.

This clonotype has only a few counts. At one end, the junction sequence differs from germline, possibly due to a read error. The J gene is TRBJ1-1, the V gene TRBV3-1; tentative D call: TRBD1 (5 bases). The length of the CDR3 is 15 residues. Germline-derived CDR1 and CDR2 are LGHDT and YNNKEL (reference sequence). The CDR3 coding sequence is TGTGTCAGCAAGCCAAGTGGGCGGGGGATGCCTGAAGCTTTCTTT. Its translation: CVSKPSGRGMPEAFF.

The sample holds many counts of this clonotype. The gene calls are TRBV20-1 and TRBJ2-1; the D is unclear. The CDR3 totals 14 residues. The V and J ends lost 3 bases and 4 bases respectively, with 13 bases between them. Germline assignment: CDR1 DFQATT and CDR2 SNEGSKA (reference sequence). The CDR3 nucleotides are TGCAGTGCTAGCGCGCTTAGATCATACAATGAGCAGTTCTTC. It yields the protein CSASALRSYNEQFF.

This clonotype was detected many times. The rearrangement joins TRBV7-9 to TRBJ2-7, with D perhaps being TRBD1 or TRBD2 (5 bases each). Germline CDR1 is SEHNR and CDR2 is FQNEAQ (reference sequence). V was shortened by 3 bases and J by 2 bases, with 8 bases between the two germline ends. The CDR3 consists of 13 residues. The DNA of the CDR3 is TGTGCCAGCAGCTTTTTGGGACCCTACGAGCAGTACTTC. Amino acid sequence: CASSFLGPYEQYF. Based on the CDR3 plus reference TRBV7-9 and TRBJ2-7, the full variable domain is DTGVSQNPRHKITKRGQNVTFRCDPISEHNRLYWYRQTLGQGPEFLTYFQNEAQLEKSRLLSDRFSAERPKGSFSTLEIQRTEQGDSAMYLCASSFLGPYEQYFGPGTRLTVT.

There are a few counts of this clonotype. CDR3 nucleotides: TGTGCCAGCAGCTTATTAAGGGAAGTCCCCGAGCAGTACTTC. It codes for CASSLLREVPEQYF. This rearrangement joins TRBV7-9 to TRBJ2-7, with no clear D. The CDR3 is 14 amino acids. Germline V gene sequence: CDR1 SEHNR, CDR2 FQNEAQ (reference sequence). V shed 2 bases and J shed 6 bases, with 14 bases lying between them.

This clonotype was found a few times. The chain combines TRBV20-1 with TRBJ1-1; D uncertain. Germline CDR1 is DFQATT and CDR2 is SNEGSKA (reference sequence). This CDR3 spans 13 amino acids. With 3 bases removed from V and 1 base from J, the gap between germline ends came to 9 bases. The CDR3 loop is CSASRGGNTEAFF. CDR3 in DNA: TGCAGTGCTAGTAGAGGAGGGAACACTGAAGCTTTCTTT.

This clonotype showed up many times. The chain uses TRBV23-1 and TRBJ2-5; possibly TRBD1 for D (5 bases). TRBV23-1 is an ORF; its function is uncertain. The CDR3 consists of 14 residues. Trimming removed 1 base at V and 7 bases at J, with 13 bases between. In DNA, the CDR3 is TGCGCCAGCAGTCAATTTAGCATTCAGGGGACCCAGTACTTC. Its translation: CASSQFSIQGTQYF.

This chain links TRBV7-9 with TRBJ1-6, with D hard to call. Germline loops: CDR1 SEHNR, CDR2 FQNEAQ (reference sequence). The CDR3 sequence is 14 residues long. V lost 0 bases, J lost 10 bases, and 10 bases lay in between. CDR3 in amino acids: CASSLAGKGSPLHF. The DNA of the CDR3 is TGTGCCAGCAGCTTAGCGGGGAAAGGGTCACCCCTCCACTTT.

This clonotype appeared many times. V usage is TRBV29-1 and J usage is TRBJ2-3, with a weak D call TRBD2 (5 bases). There are 12 residues in the CDR3. CDR1 and CDR2 from the germline V gene are SQVTM and ANQGSEA. The CDR3 coding sequence is TGCAGTGCTACCTCCGCGGGAGATACGCAGTATTTT. This gives the protein CSATSAGDTQYF.

This clonotype was found many times. The chain combines TRBV20-1 with TRBJ2-3; 12 nucleotides align to TRBD2. The germline V gene has CDR1 DFQATT and CDR2 SNEGSKA (reference sequence). This CDR3 contains 16 residues. The V and J ends lost 3 bases and 6 bases, in that order; junction bases with no gene match: 10. CDR3 sequence (DNA): TGCAGTGCTAGCCGAAGACTAGCGGGAGTATCTGATACGCAGTATTTT. It is translated as CSASRRLAGVSDTQYF.

This clonotype was seen a handful of times. V gene TRBV7-2 combines with J gene TRBJ2-7, with D perhaps matching TRBD1 (5 bases). Germline-derived CDR1 and CDR2 are SGHTA and FQGNSA. V was cut by 0 bases and J by 3 bases, with 12 bases left in between. CDR3 length: 15 amino acids. In DNA, the CDR3 is TGTGCCAGCAGCTTAGCGGGGCTTCAAAACTACGAGCAGTACTTC. Translation: CASSLAGLQNYEQYF.

This clonotype was counted at least ten times. J is TRBJ1-5 and V is TRBV3-1; 9 nucleotides align to TRBD1. The germline V gene encodes CDR1 LGHDT and CDR2 YNNKEL (reference sequence). V lost 1 base and J lost 5; bases outside the gene matches: 0. The CDR3 contains 14 residues. The CDR3: CASSQGQGDQPQHF. The CDR3 DNA sequence: TGTGCCAGCAGCCAAGGACAGGGGGATCAGCCCCAGCATTTT.

This clonotype was detected ten times or more. V usage is TRBV6-5 and J usage is TRBJ1-1, with D perhaps matching TRBD1 (5 bases). CDR3 length: 15 amino acids. CDR1 and CDR2 (germline): MNHEY, SVGAGI. V was shortened by 6 bases and J by 0 bases, with 14 bases between the two germline ends. CDR3: CASSLRGVMNTEAFF. The CDR3 nucleotides are TGTGCCAGCAGCCTACGGGGCGTCATGAACACTGAAGCTTTCTTT.

This clonotype was recorded many times. V and J are TRBV27 and TRBJ2-5; 8 nucleotides agree with TRBD2. The CDR3 totals 16 residues. Trimming took 3 bases from V and 3 from J; bases not matched to a gene: 9. The germline gives CDR1 MNHEY, CDR2 SMNVEV (reference sequence). Here the CDR3 DNA reads TGTGCCAGCAGTTTTTCCAGCGGGAGTCCGGAAGAGACCCAGTACTTC. Protein: CASSFSSGSPEETQYF.

This clonotype was detected ten times or more. The rearrangement joins TRBV20-1 to TRBJ2-3, with TRBD2 matching 10 bases. The V gene's germline CDR1 is DFQATT and CDR2 SNEGSKA (reference sequence). The CDR3 is made up of 15 amino acids. Trimming cost V 5 bases and J 4 bases; bases outside gene matches: 9. Written as DNA, the CDR3 is TGCAGTGCTGTATCTAGCGGGAGAGGAGCAGATACGCAGTATTTT. Translated, it gives CSAVSSGRGADTQYF.